This is a list of T cell receptor beta chains from one sample in a study of human T cells and chemical hapten exposure. TCRdb reprocessed the RACE reads with MiXCR, giving one entry per CDR3 protein. Here the sample spans more than 65,000 distinct CDR3 sequences, about 7.5% being singletons. Here the sequenced sample was whole blood, taken in connection with sensitization to the hapten diphenylcyclopropenone (DPC). These receptors all come from a young woman with alopecia areata. Some clones in this sample may be carry-over from other donors' samples. CDR3s leave out the opening cysteine and the closing phenylalanine or tryptophan.

v_gene,j_gene,CDR3aa
TRBV12-3/TRBV12-4,TRBJ1-1,ASSFLYGRGNTEAF
TRBV3-1,TRBJ2-1,ASSQGFRENEV
TRBV27,TRBJ1-6,ASSLSVPGETYNSPLH
TRBV30,TRBJ1-4,AWIGQGTEKLF
TRBV20-1,TRBJ2-5,SKAVQETQY
TRBV12-3/TRBV12-4,TRBJ2-5,ASSIKETQY
TRBV6-5,TRBJ2-7,ASSYSMGETYEQY
TRBV6-5,TRBJ1-6,ASSYSGRGRRTYNAPLH
TRBV5-1,TRBJ2-7,ASSFGSGSPYEQY
TRBV4-2,TRBJ2-5,ASSQRERGSGETQY
TRBV5-1,TRBJ2-1,ASSGGRQGDNEQF
TRBV29-1,TRBJ1-5,SVDNGRGQPQH
TRBV4-1,TRBJ1-5,ASSPDIWAPQH
TRBV14,TRBJ1-1,ARGAELNTEAF
TRBV7-6,TRBJ2-1,ASSENPTSIYNEQF
TRBV30,TRBJ2-7,AWSDWSSYEQY
TRBV12-3/TRBV12-4,TRBJ1-5,ASTKRGGNQPQH
TRBV7-9,TRBJ1-1,ALNPSVNTEAF
TRBV20-1,TRBJ2-7,SARRQGSPYEQY
TRBV10-3,TRBJ2-1,AIRTSGGSSYNEQF
TRBV12-3/TRBV12-4,TRBJ1-2,ASSWTGFYGYT
TRBV27,TRBJ1-4,ASRGGNEKLF
TRBV5-1,TRBJ1-6,ASSLTGTVNSPLH
TRBV12-3/TRBV12-4,TRBJ2-5,ASRDQETQY
TRBV29-1,TRBJ1-2,STRDRGYDLYGYT
TRBV5-1,TRBJ1-1,ARSSGQPNTEAF
TRBV18,NA,ASSPPSTSQTQY
TRBV19,TRBJ1-2,ASSIPRGGDYT
TRBV6-1,TRBJ1-3,ASSEAFDRAAGNTIY
TRBV5-1,TRBJ1-1,ASSPSTGSSTEAF
TRBV10-3,TRBJ1-1,AISVVPGQGAGAEAF
TRBV12-3/TRBV12-4,TRBJ1-2,ASSCTGPSGYT
TRBV3-1,TRBJ2-5,ASSRSDGQETQY
TRBV12-3/TRBV12-4,TRBJ1-1,ASSPTGTHTEAF
TRBV29-1,TRBJ1-4,SVEGPGEANEKLF